The entry below describes one T cell receptor (beta chain). Its antigen is undetermined. These data originate in a study of response to subunit inactivated influenza vaccine. Findings of the study overall: That few new T cells are recruited by each seasonal influenza vaccination was the authors' suggestion.

TCRdb redid the calling of the RT-PCR reads with MiXCR, one entry per CDR3 protein. The sample lists over 800,000 distinct CDR3 sequences; 21% were seen once. This TCR was sampled from a man aged 45-60 years who received an inactivated influenza vaccine. The sequencing used PBMCs from blood, collected 5 to 6 days after vaccination.

CDR3: CASSGKQGRELFF. As DNA, the CDR3 is TGTGCCAGCAGCGGGAAACAGGGCCGGGAGCTGTTTTTT. The chain has TRBV2 and TRBJ2-2, with D tentatively TRBD1 (6 bases). Germline lookup yields CDR1 SNHLY and CDR2 FYNNEI. This CDR3 is 13 amino acids long. V was shortened by 6 bases and J by 9 bases, with 14 bases between the two germline ends.